This T cell receptor beta chain was captured in a study of blood T cell repertoires in COVID-19. About the study: Acute-phase and convalescent COVID-19 samples originated in the United States, Italy and Spain.

Authors' processing steps: Amplification from reference gene primers served as the basis for estimated nucleated cell counts. TCRdb keeps only in-frame clones here, not all; method: immunoSEQ multiplex PCR. V, J and clone size are taken as reported in that table, and D and trimming were inferred from the DNA itself. The sample lists about 52,000 clones, 75% to 95% occurring once. With V trimmed by 8 bases and J by 6 bases, 16 bases remained unmatched. This CDR3 contains 16 residues. CDR1 MNHEY and CDR2 SMNVEV come from the germline V gene (reference sequence). The sequenced sample was peripheral blood. This TCR derives from a man aged 45-65 years with active COVID-19. This chain joins TRBV27 and TRBJ2-1, with 7 bases aligning to TRBD2. CDR3 sequence reads: CASGPWGGVLSNEQFF. CDR3 nucleotide sequence: TGTGCCAGCGGACCTTGGGGGGGAGTATTATCCAATGAGCAGTTCTTC.